What follows is one T cell receptor (beta chain) and its context. Its binding antigen is unknown. The record has no base qualities; no much larger clone is one base away. These data are taken from a study of brain T cells in children with intractable seizures (dated by TCRdb to the early 2020s). General notes on the study: Resected brain tissue from 45 to 60 pediatric epilepsy surgery cases was first screened for immune gene transcripts using a NanoString immunology panel. About 70% of the 12 selected surgery cases also had pre-surgery blood sequenced, which left four cases with brain tissue only. Findings and caveats that apply to the study as a whole: The patients' HCMV serostatus was not known, and viral specificity was inferred solely from CDR3 sequence similarity. Because sequencing depth was different between pre-surgery and post-surgery blood, clones absent from the pre-surgery sample may reflect undersampling.

Reading the germline V gene gives CDR1 SGHRS and CDR2 YFSETQ. From its cysteine to its phenylalanine, the CDR3 spans 16 amino acids. Here the CDR3 DNA is all that survives: 48 bases in frame from base 1. The immunoSEQ assay was applied to genomic DNA to generate the TCR beta chain sequences. The original pipeline was this. CDR3 sequences not starting with the conserved framework cysteine at position 104 were manually removed. To get clonality, the normalized Shannon's Diversity Index was subtracted from one, giving values from 0 (maximal diversity) to 1 (oligoclonal). Differences in the frequency of the same CDR3 between samples, such as brain versus blood, were assessed with chi-squared comparison-of-proportions tests. Public clonotypes were identified by searching immuneACCESS, and similarity to known antiviral clonotypes was assessed with the VDJdb browser. As stored in TCRdb, this immuneACCESS dataset retains in-frame rearrangements with V and J assigned. A fraction of the clones does not appear; measured against another copy, unresolved V genes explain less than half of the discrepancy, and the remainder lacks a known reason. That table furnishes V, J and clone size, whereas the DNA furnished D and trimming. The sample table holds 95,000 to 120,000 clones, of which roughly 92% were seen once. Of the sample, 3.5% to 4% falls within the top ten clones.

Per the publication, the time point label means: resected brain tissue, or blood drawn just prior to surgery. Surgery cases with the highest brain T cell transcript signatures were selected for TCR beta chain sequencing of brain tissue and, where available, blood. Before surgery, the patients had been given at least one anti-epileptic drug. The TCR-sequenced patients were children whose drug-resistant epilepsy was caused by tuberous sclerosis complex, focal cortical dysplasia, Rasmussen encephalitis or hemimegalencephaly. Blood samples were drawn just before the epilepsy surgery. Bulk genomic DNA was isolated from unsorted brain tissue and whole blood using the Monarch genomic DNA purification kit.

Sequencing was performed on peripheral blood, taken at surgery. The clonotype originates from a boy under two years old with hemimegalencephaly and intractable seizures. This sequence uses TRBV5-1 and TRBJ2-6, and TRBD1 matches 9 of the central bases. The DNA reads TGCCCAAAGCCAGCGACAGGGGGCTCTGGGGCCAACGTCCTGACTTTC. This translates into CPKPATGGSGANVLTF.